This TCR beta chain came from a study of cytomegalovirus exposure and HLA in healthy donors (dated 2017 in TCRdb). Notes on the research overall: A later analysis indicated that the 90 to 150 validation repertoires were generated on the platform also employed for the approximately 690 repertoires of the first cohort. In addition to the first cohort of 666 subjects, a separate validation cohort of approximately 130 different subjects was used. To predict cytomegalovirus infection status, the study combined high-throughput TCR immunosequencing, statistical association of individual TCRs with disease status, and machine learning. The study aimed to test whether signatures of past pathogen exposure could be identified by cataloging public T cell receptors.

Germline trimming: 3 bases from V, 5 bases from J; junction bases outside gene matches: 10. Sequences LNHDA (CDR1) and SQIVND (CDR2) are obtained from the germline V gene (reference sequence). The CDR3 runs 16 residues from the cysteine to the phenylalanine. Kept here is only the CDR3 DNA, which spans 48 bases and is read in frame from base 1. Here is what the overall study found, with its caveats: According to the authors, the approach could potentially be generalized to other disease states and immunological phenotypes. In both the original and validation cohorts, the classifier was reported to diagnose cytomegalovirus status with high specificity and sensitivity. A later analysis found that TCRs clustered in the first cohort also tended to co-occur in the roughly 120 validation repertoires, with about 94% of cluster scores above 0. A total of fewer than 200 TCR beta chains were listed by the study as associated with cytomegalovirus. A later analysis had no HLA typing for the validation cohort, so co-occurrence there was scored across all 110 or so repertoires. In vitro tests confirmed that a few of the cytomegalovirus-associated TCR beta chains recognize cytomegalovirus antigens. Across donors, most TCR sequences were observed very rarely, whereas some public TCRs were present in many individuals.

The library was made by the immunoSEQ multiplex PCR assay. Per the authors' processing: To diagnose cytomegalovirus status from the catalog of TCR beta chain sequences, a statistical classification framework was built. TCRdb limited this immuneACCESS table to in-frame rearrangements with V and J called. A share of clones is missing; checked studies link under half to unresolved V genes, and the rest is unexplained. V, J and clone size were drawn from that table, and D and trimming were deduced from the DNA. The sample table contains approximately 150,000 clones; only one count was recorded for about nine tenths of them. The biggest ten clones account for roughly 4.5% of the sample. The donors were included in the validation cohort of over a hundred subjects, a group kept apart from the roughly 670-subject first cohort. This clone was found many times. Its antigen target is currently unknown. Base qualities are not provided; no much larger clone lies one nucleotide away.

This chain joins TRBV19 to TRBJ2-7; a stretch of 10 junction bases matches TRBD2. The sequence derives from a man aged 18 to 30 in good health and CMV-seropositive. The sequenced sample consisted of PBMCs. The nucleotide sequence is given as TGTGCCAGTAGTATGGGGCTAGCGGGAGATGACGACGAGCAGTACTTC. The translation is CASSMGLAGDDDEQYF.